The 23 T cell receptor beta chains below were found in one sample sequenced in a study of blood T cells in healthy people across ages. The use of a sample-barcoded 5' primer and a J-beta primer mix characterized a second PCR of roughly 6 to 11 cycles. TCRdb independently ran MiXCR on the 5' RACE reads; one entry per CDR3 protein. The profile shows hundreds of thousands of distinct CDR3 sequences, 40% to 45% of them singletons. Sequencing used blood. Receptors were obtained from a man older than 75 in good health.

The chain links TRBV7-2 to TRBJ2-5; 16 bases line up with TRBD2. Trimming cost V 1 base and J 4 bases; bases outside gene matches: 9. The germline V gene encodes CDR1 SGHTA and CDR2 FQGNSA. This CDR3 comprises 19 residues. CDR3 DNA sequence: TGTGCCAGCAGCTTAGATGGGACTAGCGGGGGGGCCTTGGGAGAGACCCAGTACTTC. Translation: CASSLDGTSGGALGETQYF.

The V and J genes are TRBV29-1 and TRBJ1-2; TRBD1 agrees at 7 bases. V dropped 3 bases and J dropped 2; count of bases not matched to a gene: 3. The germline V gene encodes CDR1 SQVTM and CDR2 ANQGSEA. This CDR3 spans 13 amino acids. This CDR3 reads CSVDTGANYGYTF. The CDR3 DNA follows: TGCAGCGTTGACACAGGGGCCAACTATGGCTACACCTTC.

This clonotype was counted only a few times. The genes are TRBV24-1 and TRBJ2-5, with D possibly being TRBD1 or TRBD2 (5 bases each). V shed 4 bases and J shed 11 bases, with 28 bases lying between them. The CDR3 runs to 17 residues. Germline V lookup: CDR1 KGHDR, CDR2 SFDVKD. The chain's CDR3 is CATSDPRRGDQYNEQYF. The DNA for the CDR3 is TGTGCCACCAGTGACCCGCGCCGAGGGGACCAGTACAATGAGCAGTACTTC.

The table lists this clonotype with many counts. The chain uses TRBV6-6 and TRBJ2-7, with a tentative D call TRBD1 (6 bases). The germline V and J ends were trimmed by 4 bases and 4 bases, with 11 bases remaining between them. The CDR3 consists of 13 residues. From germline, CDR1 is MNHNY and CDR2 SVGAGI (reference sequence). Written as DNA, the CDR3 is TGTGCCAGCAGTTCTCTCAGGGGTTACGAGCAGTACTTC. This encodes CASSSLRGYEQYF.

The chain combines TRBV7-2 with TRBJ1-5; tentatively, D is TRBD1 (6 bases). The CDR3 consists of 15 residues. Germline V gene sequence: CDR1 SGHTA, CDR2 FQGNSA. The germline V and J ends were trimmed by 5 bases and 1 base, with 12 bases remaining between them. As DNA, the CDR3 is TGTGCCAGCAGCAGAGACAGGATGAGCAATCAGCCCCAGCATTTT. Translation: CASSRDRMSNQPQHF.

In the case of this clonotype: One junction end disagrees with the germline gene, perhaps due to a read error. This chain uses TRBV10-2 with TRBJ2-7; perhaps TRBD1 as D (6 bases). The J call is doubtful: the DNA matches TRBJ2-5 better. The CDR3 length is 13 residues. Per germline, CDR1 WSHSY and CDR2 SAAADI. CDR3: CACSEQGVETQYF. CDR3 bases: TGCGCCTGCAGTGAACAGGGAGTGGAGACCCAGTACTTC.

The chain uses TRBV4-1 and TRBJ2-1; the match to TRBD1 covers 7 bases. The germline V gene has CDR1 MGHRA and CDR2 YSYEKL. The CDR3 contains 15 residues. V dropped 4 bases and J dropped 3; count of bases not matched to a gene: 6. CDR3 loop: CASSPSRQGYNEQFF. The CDR3 region has the DNA TGCGCCAGCAGCCCCTCGCGACAGGGCTACAATGAGCAGTTCTTC.

The chain links TRBV7-2 to TRBJ1-4; the D gene is possibly TRBD1 (5 bases). The CDR3 covers 16 residues. V was clipped by 0 bases and J by 7 bases, with 15 bases between them. Germline CDR1 is SGHTA and CDR2 is FQGNSA. Here the CDR3 DNA reads TGTGCCAGCAGCTTAGCGGAGGGACGGCGGAGTGAAAAACTGTTTTTT. Protein product: CASSLAEGRRSEKLFF.

This clonotype was recorded a few times. The rearrangement joins TRBV28 to TRBJ2-7; D perhaps matches TRBD1 (5 bases). V was trimmed by 6 bases and J by 6 bases, leaving 27 bases between them. CDR3 length equals 17 residues. In germline, CDR1 is MDHEN, CDR2 SYDVKM. The CDR3 sequence is CASSITGLQGLFSEQYF. The CDR3 bases are TGTGCCAGCAGCATAACAGGTTTGCAGGGTCTATTCTCCGAGCAGTACTTC.

The chain links TRBV4-3 to TRBJ2-7; 14 bases match TRBD2. Germline V lookup: CDR1 LGHNA, CDR2 YSLEER. The CDR3 sequence is 18 residues long. Germline trimming cut 3 bases from V and 4 bases from J; bases unmatched to any gene: 11. The CDR3: CASSQGTGTSGSAYEQYF. For the CDR3, the DNA is TGCGCCAGCAGCCAGGGTACCGGGACTAGCGGGAGCGCGTACGAGCAGTACTTC.

The chain is built from TRBV20-1 and TRBJ2-5; 10 nucleotides align to TRBD2. V lost 6 bases to trimming and J lost 1 base; unmatched junction nucleotides: 5. CDR1 and CDR2 from the germline V gene are DFQATT and SNEGSKA (reference sequence). The CDR3 totals 14 residues. CDR3 coding DNA: TGCAGTGCGACACTAGCGGGGTCCCAAGAGACCCAGTACTTC. It specifies CSATLAGSQETQYF.

This chain joins TRBV25-1 and TRBJ1-1, with 9 bases lining up with TRBD1. Trimming at V came to 1 base and at J to 4 bases, leaving 7 bases not matched to a gene. Germline V gene sequence: CDR1 MGHDK, CDR2 SYGVNS. The length of the CDR3 is 16 residues. The CDR3 DNA reads TGTGCCAGCAGTGAATGGGGACAGGGCAGGAGCACTGAAGCTTTCTTT. The encoded protein is CASSEWGQGRSTEAFF.

V and J are TRBV6-5 and TRBJ1-4, with unresolved D. The CDR3 extends over 12 amino acids. The germline V gene encodes CDR1 MNHEY and CDR2 SVGAGI. Trimming stripped 7 bases from V and 15 bases from J, with 18 bases between. The CDR3 loop reads CASISDTLRVFF. CDR3 DNA sequence: TGTGCCAGCATCTCCGACACCTTAAGGGTGTTTTTT.

V gene TRBV3-1 combines with J gene TRBJ2-5; D remains unclear. Germline CDR1 reads LGHDT; CDR2 reads YNNKEL (reference sequence). This CDR3 comprises 15 residues. Trimming shortened V by 0 bases and J by 11 bases, and 19 bases separated the two germline ends. This CDR3 reads CASSQDQHRSNEQYF. As DNA, the CDR3 is TGTGCCAGCAGCCAAGACCAACATCGGAGCAATGAGCAGTACTTC.

With respect to this clonotype: With a much larger clone just one base away, this may be a read error. The genes are TRBV20-1 and TRBJ2-3; no clear D. Germline CDR1 reads DFQATT; CDR2 reads SNEGSKA (reference sequence). The V gene lost 1 base and the J gene lost 6 bases, with 11 bases spanning the gap. The CDR3 is 13 amino acids. This chain's CDR3 is CSARVRIGDTQYF. The CDR3 bases are TGCAGTGCTAGAGTCAGGATTGGCGATACGCAGTATTTT.

This clonotype has a handful of counts. This chain joins TRBV12-3 or TRBV12-4 and TRBJ1-5; 9 bases map to TRBD1. The junction had 12 bases not matched to a gene; V was cut back by 5 bases and J by 7 bases. The CDR3 sequence is 16 residues long. CDR3 coding DNA: TGTGCCAGCAGTGGGGGACAGGGAAGGCATAACCAGCCCCAGCATTTT. Translation: CASSGGQGRHNQPQHF.

The J gene is TRBJ2-7, the V gene TRBV2; maybe TRBD2 (6 bases). Looked up from germline, CDR1 is SNHLY and CDR2 is FYNNEI. The CDR3 sequence is 12 residues long. Trimming left V 7 bases short and J 5 bases short, with 12 bases between. The CDR3 spells CASTPGGDEQYF. CDR3 DNA sequence: TGTGCCAGCACACCTGGAGGGGACGAGCAGTACTTC. The whole variable domain, remainder taken from reference TRBV2 and TRBJ2-7, is EPEVTQTPSHQVTQMGQEVILRCVPISNHLYFYWYRQILGQKVEFLVSFYNNEISEKSEIFDDQFSVERPDGSNFTLKIRSTKLEDSAMYFCASTPGGDEQYFGPGTRLTVT.

The chain has TRBV5-1 and TRBJ1-2; D is possibly TRBD1 (6 bases). This CDR3 has 13 residues. Looked up from germline, CDR1 is SGHRS and CDR2 is YFSETQ. The V gene lost 3 bases and the J gene lost 7 bases, with 13 bases spanning the gap. CDR3 DNA: TGCGCCAGCAGCTACGCAGGGGCGGGTGGCTACACCTTC. Protein product: CASSYAGAGGYTF. Full variable domain (outside the CDR3, taken from reference TRBV5-1 and TRBJ1-2): KAGVTQTPRYLIKTRGQQVTLSCSPISGHRSVSWYQQTPGQGLQFLFEYFSETQRNKGNFPGRFSGRQFSNSRSEMNVSTLELGDSALYLCASSYAGAGGYTFGSGTRLTVV.

The chain joins TRBV25-1 to TRBJ2-3, with 7 bases lining up with TRBD2. The length of the CDR3 is 15 residues. Germline trimming cut 6 bases from V and 4 bases from J; bases unmatched to any gene: 10. Germline V gene lookup returns CDR1 MGHDK and CDR2 SYGVNS. CDR3 nucleotides: TGTGCCAGCAGGAGGGGCGGGAGTTTATCAGATACGCAGTATTTT. It translates to CASRRGGSLSDTQYF. The variable domain in full, with the rest retrieved from reference TRBV25-1 and TRBJ2-3, is EADIYQTPRYLVIGTGKKITLECSQTMGHDKMYWYQQDPGMELHLIHYSYGVNSTEKGDLSSESTVSRIRTEHFPLTLESARPSHTSQYLCASRRGGSLSDTQYFGPGTRLTVL.

The chain couples TRBV15 to TRBJ2-5; 11 nucleotides align to TRBD2. Germline CDR1 is LNHNV and CDR2 is YYDKDF (reference sequence). The CDR3 runs to 16 residues. J gave up 4 bases and V 5 bases, and 9 bases lay outside the gene matches. CDR3 sequence: CATSLGLAELGETQYF. The CDR3 bases are TGTGCCACCAGCTTGGGACTAGCGGAACTTGGAGAGACCCAGTACTTC.

The sample holds one count of this clonotype. The chain recombines TRBV6-2 or TRBV6-3 with TRBJ2-7; D is possibly TRBD1 (6 bases). Germline CDR1 and CDR2: MNHEY and SVGEGT. Trimming removed 2 bases at V and 3 bases at J, with 23 bases between. This CDR3 has 18 amino acids. CDR3 DNA sequence: TGTGCCAGCAGTTACCCCGACAGGACCACCGAGACCCTCTACGAGCAGTACTTC. As protein: CASSYPDRTTETLYEQYF.

V usage is TRBV7-3 and J usage is TRBJ2-5; 8 nucleotides line up with TRBD2. Germline trimming cut 5 bases from V and 2 bases from J; bases unmatched to any gene: 4. This CDR3 is built from 14 residues. Per the germline V gene, CDR1 is SGHTA and CDR2 is FQGTGA. CDR3 region: CASSAGTSQETQYF. The CDR3 DNA follows: TGTGCCAGCAGCGCCGGGACTAGTCAAGAGACCCAGTACTTC.

This chain connects TRBV7-2 to TRBJ2-3; D gene unclear. Trimming removed 4 bases from V and 1 base from J, with 9 bases in between. This CDR3 region has 14 residues. CDR1 SGHTA and CDR2 FQGNSA come from the germline V gene. In DNA form, the CDR3 reads TGTGCCAGCAGCTCCCACAGCGGCACAGATACGCAGTATTTT. Translation gives CASSSHSGTDTQYF.